This T cell receptor beta chain was sequenced for a study of T cell responses to AZD1222 COVID-19 vaccine. Trimming removed 0 bases at V and 3 bases at J, with 15 bases between. This CDR3 region has 16 residues. From germline, CDR1 is SGHRS and CDR2 YFSETQ. Libraries were prepared by immunoSEQ multiplex PCR; TCRdb keeps only in-frame clonotypes and omits some of them. Of about 160,000 clones listed, roughly 92% are singletons. Study-level findings and limits: An increase in Spike-specific TCR breadth and depth was observed after two AZD1222 doses. Unmutated variant regions reportedly attract nearly half of all spike-specific TCRs. Baseline seropositives among AZD1222 recipients totaled only 5 to 7. In all cases, repertoires were sampled only after the peak T cell response.

With regard to this clone: Its antigen is still unknown.

The source material was peripheral blood, sampled 28 days after the second AZD1222 dose. The TCR comes from an adult who received the AZD1222 COVID-19 vaccine. The rearrangement links TRBV5-1 to TRBJ1-2; D perhaps matches TRBD1 (6 bases). For the CDR3, the DNA is TGCGCCAGCAGCTTGGGAGCAGGGACACAGTACTATGGCTACACCTTC. It translates to CASSLGAGTQYYGYTF.